The clone carrying this TCR beta chain was picked up one time. The source of the sample is a study of shared clonotypes between healthy human individuals. CD45RO-negative cells were positively selected for CCR7, leaving out terminally differentiated effector memory CD45RA+ cells. The V gene's germline CDR1 is SGDLS and CDR2 YYNGEE. V shed 2 bases and J shed 6 bases, with 11 bases lying between them. The CDR3 is 14 residues long. Measured with immunoSEQ multiplex PCR; TCRdb has only the in-frame clones, and not every one. In the table there are some 2.1 million clones, about 95% of which are singletons.

The source material was naive CD8+ T cells sorted from blood. The receptor was isolated from a man between 18 and 35 years old in good health. V gene TRBV9 combines with J gene TRBJ2-2, with D possibly being TRBD2 (6 bases). Written as DNA, the CDR3 is TGTGCCAGCAGCGTGTCTAGCGAACCCGGGGAGCTGTTTTTT. Translation gives CASSVSSEPGELFF.